The 21 T cell receptor beta chains in this list originate from one sample, sequenced in a study of T-cell reconstitution after alpha-beta-depleted transplantation in children. Unique molecular identifiers were incorporated during preparation of the TCRbeta library. From the PCR reads, TCRdb called clonotypes with MiXCR, one entry per CDR3 protein. The table lists approximately 1,000,000 distinct CDR3 sequences, under 30% of them singletons. The input for sequencing was PBMCs, mostly from graft donor cells, taken 360 days after TCRalphabeta/CD19-depleted stem cell transplant. The receptor set was obtained from a boy under two years old who had a stem cell transplant for SCID, so the T cells may come from the graft donor.

This clonotype was found a few times. The CDR3 DNA is TGCAGTGCTAGAGATCAGGGCAGCCAAGAGACCCAGTACTTC. This sequence encodes CSARDQGSQETQYF. The chain employs TRBV20-1 and TRBJ2-5, with a possible D match to TRBD1 (5 bases). The V end was cut by 0 bases, the J end by 1 base, with 9 bases between. The germline CDR1 and CDR2 sequences are DFQATT and SNEGSKA (reference sequence). This CDR3 has 14 amino acids.

In its sample, this clonotype was seen a few times. The chain has TRBV3-1 and TRBJ1-1, with TRBD1 matching over 9 bases. The CDR3 sequence is 16 residues long. Germline CDR1 is LGHDT and CDR2 is YNNKEL (reference sequence). The ends lost 4 bases at V and 3 bases at J; junction bases unmatched: 9. The CDR3 DNA follows: TGTGCCAGCAGCCGACAGGGGGAGGGCCGGGACACTGAAGCTTTCTTT. This gives the protein CASSRQGEGRDTEAFF.

The J gene is TRBJ2-7, the V gene TRBV6-1; D is unresolved. The CDR3 extends over 15 amino acids. From germline, CDR1 is MNHNS and CDR2 SASEGT. V lost 1 base to trimming and J lost 6 bases, with 16 bases between them. The DNA for the CDR3 is TGTGCCAGCAGTGAAGTATGGTGGCTTCAAGGCGAGCAGTACTTC. It is translated as CASSEVWWLQGEQYF.

This sequence joins TRBV20-1 and TRBJ2-5; no definite D call. This CDR3 spans 18 amino acids. Trimming removed 5 bases at V and 5 bases at J, with 30 bases between. CDR1 and CDR2 (germline): DFQATT, SNEGSKA (reference sequence). Written as DNA, the CDR3 is TGCAGTGCTTTCAGGTCCTTGGATGTCTTGGAACCCTGGGAGACCCAGTACTTC. Protein: CSAFRSLDVLEPWETQYF.

The chain combines TRBV4-1 with TRBJ2-3; D ambiguous. Deletions cut 4 bases from V and 5 bases from J, with 16 bases between. The germline V gene has CDR1 MGHRA and CDR2 YSYEKL. The CDR3 is 15 residues long. CDR3 coding DNA: TGCGCCAGCAGCCTTAGGACGGCCCTTCTAGATACGCAGTATTTT. Protein product: CASSLRTALLDTQYF.

The CDR3 protein is CATSRGGLAGGNEQFF. As DNA, the CDR3 is TGTGCCACCAGCAGAGGGGGACTAGCGGGGGGCAATGAGCAGTTCTTC. V and J are TRBV15 and TRBJ2-1; TRBD2 matches 15 bases. The germline gives CDR1 LNHNV, CDR2 YYDKDF (reference sequence). J lost 6 bases, V lost 1 base, and 1 base had no gene match. The CDR3 is 16 amino acids.

The V and J genes are TRBV20-1 and TRBJ1-5, with a weak D call TRBD1 (5 bases). This CDR3 has 17 residues. Trimming took 1 base from V and 2 from J, leaving 18 bases between them. CDR1 DFQATT and CDR2 SNEGSKA come from the germline V gene (reference sequence). The CDR3 nucleotides are TGCAGTGCTAGAGCTTGGGTAGATAAGGGACGCAATCAGCCCCAGCATTTT. Translating gives CSARAWVDKGRNQPQHF.

This clonotype was counted between two and nine times. This chain connects TRBV12-3 or TRBV12-4 to TRBJ2-7, with TRBD2 identical over 7 bases. The CDR3 extends over 16 amino acids. Germline trimming cut 2 bases from V and 5 bases from J; bases unmatched to any gene: 12. CDR3 sequence: CASSLSSGGGRHEQYF. The CDR3 nucleotides read TGTGCCAGCAGTTTAAGCTCGGGCGGGGGTCGCCACGAGCAGTACTTC.

The genes are TRBV25-1 and TRBJ2-7; D not resolved. CDR1 is MGHDK and CDR2 is SYGVNS in the germline V gene. There are 12 residues in the CDR3. Deletions cut 4 bases from V and 2 bases from J, with 6 bases between. This chain's CDR3 is CASSVSPYEQYF. The CDR3 DNA is TGTGCCAGCAGTGTCTCCCCCTACGAGCAGTACTTC.

This clonotype was seen a handful of times. This rearrangement joins TRBV4-1 to TRBJ2-7, with 7 bases identical to TRBD2. The V gene end was trimmed by 0 bases and the J gene end by 6 bases; junction bases not matched to a gene: 8. The CDR3 runs 15 residues. Germline CDR1 MGHRA, CDR2 YSYEKL. The CDR3 here is CASSQDPWTRAEQYF. The CDR3 DNA sequence: TGCGCCAGCAGCCAAGATCCCTGGACTAGGGCCGAGCAGTACTTC.

The chain couples TRBV29-1 to TRBJ2-2; D is undetermined. Trimming left V 0 bases short and J 0 bases short, with 5 bases between. The CDR3 loop spans 14 amino acids. Germline V gene sequence: CDR1 SQVTM, CDR2 ANQGSEA. CDR3 coding DNA: TGCAGCGTTGAAGATACCCCGAACACCGGGGAGCTGTTTTTT. Amino acid sequence: CSVEDTPNTGELFF.

This clonotype was detected ten times or more. The chain carries TRBV12-3 or TRBV12-4 and TRBJ2-3; no reliable D call. V was clipped by 3 bases and J by 3 bases, with 7 bases between them. The CDR3 loop spans 13 amino acids. The CDR3 nucleotides are TGTGCCAGCAGTTTCCCGCCTACAGATACGCAGTATTTT. It translates to CASSFPPTDTQYF.

The rearrangement joins TRBV12-3 or TRBV12-4 to TRBJ2-1, with D hard to call. This CDR3 comprises 12 residues. Trimming took 5 bases from V and 6 from J, leaving 8 bases between them. The DNA of the CDR3 is TGTGCCAGCAGTCCCGGATTCAATGAGCAGTTCTTC. Its protein product is CASSPGFNEQFF.

The chain carries TRBV7-2 and TRBJ2-3; no clear D. V was pared by 1 base and J by 4 bases, with 9 bases between. The germline V gene has CDR1 SGHTA and CDR2 FQGNSA. The CDR3 spans 14 residues. Here the CDR3 reads CASSLVPGPDTQYF. The DNA for the CDR3 is TGTGCCAGCAGCTTAGTTCCGGGCCCAGATACGCAGTATTTT.

This clonotype was seen only a few times. The rearrangement joins TRBV20-1 to TRBJ2-7; 8 nucleotides line up with TRBD2. This CDR3 comprises 16 residues. V dropped 3 bases and J dropped 0; count of bases not matched to a gene: 10. CDR1 DFQATT and CDR2 SNEGSKA come from the germline V gene (reference sequence). DNA of the CDR3: TGCAGTGCTAGGAGCGGCCGCGGGGGGCTCTCCTACGAGCAGTACTTC. Translation: CSARSGRGGLSYEQYF.

This sequence joins TRBV15 and TRBJ1-1, with D unclear. This CDR3 has 14 residues. The germline V and J ends were trimmed by 0 bases and 6 bases, with 11 bases remaining between them. CDR1 and CDR2 from the germline V gene are LNHNV and YYDKDF (reference sequence). The DNA for the CDR3 is TGTGCCACCAGCAGAGATGCGGTTGGGGCTGAAGCTTTCTTT. Protein product: CATSRDAVGAEAFF.

The V and J genes are TRBV6-5 and TRBJ2-5, with 9 bases aligning to TRBD2. Germline CDR1 is MNHEY and CDR2 is SVGAGI. The V gene end was trimmed by 2 bases and the J gene end by 5 bases; junction bases not matched to a gene: 9. The length of the CDR3 is 16 residues. The chain's CDR3 is CASSYGGGGAKETQYF. In DNA, the CDR3 is TGTGCCAGCAGTTACGGGGGCGGGGGGGCGAAGGAGACCCAGTACTTC.

V is TRBV3-1 and J is TRBJ1-1; a weak D match, TRBD1 (5 bases). The ends were cut back, 3 bases at V and 5 bases at J, with 13 bases in the middle. Germline V gene lookup returns CDR1 LGHDT and CDR2 YNNKEL (reference sequence). The CDR3 loop spans 14 amino acids. CDR3 sequence (DNA): TGTGCCAGCAGCCATCAGGGAGAAGGGACTGAAGCTTTCTTT. It is translated as CASSHQGEGTEAFF.

The rearrangement uses TRBV6-6 and TRBJ1-1; 10 nucleotides match TRBD1. CDR3 length: 11 amino acids. Germline trimming cut 5 bases from V and 11 bases from J; bases unmatched to any gene: 2. From germline, CDR1 is MNHNY and CDR2 SVGAGI (reference sequence). This chain's CDR3 is CASSRDRGAFF. CDR3 sequence (DNA): TGTGCCAGCAGTCGGGACAGGGGCGCTTTCTTT.

This clonotype was seen at least ten times. The chain couples TRBV27 to TRBJ1-1, with a tentative D call TRBD1 (6 bases). With 3 bases removed from V and 2 bases from J, the gap between germline ends came to 10 bases. The germline V gene encodes CDR1 MNHEY and CDR2 SMNVEV (reference sequence). The CDR3 runs 14 residues. CDR3 in amino acids: CASSLSRGNTEAFF. DNA for the CDR3: TGTGCCAGCAGTTTGAGCAGGGGAAACACTGAAGCTTTCTTT.

The rearrangement links TRBV7-2 to TRBJ2-3, with D possibly called TRBD1 or TRBD2 (5 bases each). CDR3 size: 16 residues. V lost 5 bases, J lost 0 bases, and 15 bases lay in between. In germline, CDR1 is SGHTA, CDR2 FQGNSA. The CDR3 DNA sequence: TGTGCCAGCAGCGCACCCCCGGGACGGAGCACAGATACGCAGTATTTT. The encoded protein is CASSAPPGRSTDTQYF.